This entry features one T cell receptor beta chain sequence. Its antigen is unidentified. The protocol was immunoSEQ multiplex PCR, while the TCRdb copy is restricted to in-frame clones and leaves out a portion. The sample records about 30,000 clones, around 52% being singletons. This CDR3 has 15 residues. Trimming cost V 2 bases and J 5 bases; bases outside gene matches: 6. CDR1 is SNHLY, CDR2 FYNNEI, per germline. The sample belongs to a study of cytotoxic CD8 clonotypes in ibrutinib-treated CLL. Study-wide findings and caveats: Once treatment began, public clonotypes, which were uncommon, contracted or stayed stable.

V gene TRBV2 combines with J gene TRBJ2-4, with TRBD1 matching over 7 bases. The sequencing here drew on PBMCs, taken before ibrutinib treatment. The receptor's source is a human donor with chronic lymphocytic leukemia. Here the CDR3 reads CASSEFRGGENIQYF. The CDR3 DNA reads TGTGCCAGCAGTGAATTCAGAGGGGGCGAAAACATTCAGTACTTC.